The 19 T cell receptor beta chains reported below all come from one sample, sequenced in a study of blood T cell repertoires in COVID-19. Sequencing used immunoSEQ multiplex PCR; TCRdb keeps in-frame clones, though not all of them. The sample carries fewer than 75,000 clones, roughly 89% recorded once. Sequences were obtained from peripheral blood. The receptors stem from a man aged 80 or over with acute or convalescent COVID-19.

The chain combines TRBV7-8 with TRBJ2-5; 10 nucleotides align to TRBD2. The CDR3 has 22 amino acids. Germline trimming cut 4 bases from V and 2 bases from J; bases unmatched to any gene: 25. Looked up from germline, CDR1 is SGHVS and CDR2 is FQNEAQ. This CDR3 reads CASSSVGLAISTARYKQETQYF. In DNA, the CDR3 is TGTGCCAGCAGCTCCGTGGGACTAGCGATTAGCACCGCACGATATAAACAAGAGACCCAGTACTTC.

The CDR3 nucleotides read TGTGCCAGCAGTTTATCGAATACAGGGGTTGAAGCTTTCTTT. Amino acids: CASSLSNTGVEAFF. The chain carries TRBV27 and TRBJ1-1; TRBD1 matches 7 bases. CDR3 length: 14 amino acids. CDR1 and CDR2 (germline): MNHEY, SMNVEV (reference sequence). J gave up 7 bases and V 0 bases, and 5 bases lay outside the gene matches.

This chain joins TRBV6-5 and TRBJ2-7; D is ambiguous. CDR1 and CDR2 from the germline V gene are MNHEY and SVGAGI. The ends were cut back, 5 bases at V and 0 bases at J, with 14 bases in the middle. The CDR3 consists of 15 residues. The CDR3 sequence: CASSKTGRSSYEQYF. CDR3 nucleotide sequence: TGTGCCAGCAGTAAAACGGGTCGGAGCTCCTACGAGCAGTACTTC.

The chain uses TRBV20-1 and TRBJ1-2; 10 nucleotides align to TRBD1. The germline V gene has CDR1 DFQATT and CDR2 SNEGSKA (reference sequence). J lost 2 bases, V lost 3 bases, and 3 bases had no gene match. The CDR3 consists of 14 residues. The CDR3 sequence: CSASPGQGNYGYTF. In DNA, the CDR3 is TGCAGTGCTAGTCCGGGACAGGGGAACTATGGCTACACCTTC.

The chain is built from TRBV6-1 and TRBJ1-2; D is undetermined. The V end lost 2 bases, the J end lost 0 bases, and 13 bases lay between the germline ends. CDR3 length equals 16 residues. The germline gives CDR1 MNHNS, CDR2 SASEGT. In DNA form, the CDR3 reads TGTGCCAGCAGTGAATATGGGCATATTGCTAACTATGGCTACACCTTC. This encodes CASSEYGHIANYGYTF.

The genes are TRBV19 and TRBJ2-4; D possibly corresponds to TRBD2 (5 bases). Deletions cut 0 bases from V and 0 bases from J, with 12 bases between. This CDR3 has 17 residues. Germline CDR1 and CDR2: LNHDA and SQIVND (reference sequence). CDR3 in amino acids: CASSIDILAGAKNIQYF. The CDR3 nucleotides read TGTGCCAGTAGTATAGATATCCTGGCGGGAGCCAAAAACATTCAGTACTTC. The full variable domain, completed using reference TRBV19 and TRBJ2-4, is DGGITQSPKYLFRKEGQNVTLSCEQNLNHDAMYWYRQDPGQGLRLIYYSQIVNDFQKGDIAEGYSVSREKKESFPLTVTSAQKNPTAFYLCASSIDILAGAKNIQYFGAGTRLSVL.

The rearrangement joins TRBV2 to TRBJ1-4, with D possibly being TRBD1 (5 bases). From germline, CDR1 is SNHLY and CDR2 FYNNEI. This CDR3 is 14 amino acids long. Trimming removed 6 bases from V and 7 bases from J, with 15 bases in between. In DNA, the CDR3 is TGTGCCAGCAGGGGGGACCCGGAGGGTGAAAAACTGTTTTTT. This encodes CASRGDPEGEKLFF.

This clone was seen once. This chain links TRBV7-9 with TRBJ2-1, with D possibly matching TRBD2 (6 bases). The CDR3 is 16 amino acids. Looked up from germline, CDR1 is SEHNR and CDR2 is FQNEAQ (reference sequence). Trimming removed 5 bases at V and 0 bases at J, with 14 bases between. CDR3 in DNA: TGTGCCAGCAGCCCCGTAGCGGACCCCTCCTACAATGAGCAGTTCTTC. Residues: CASSPVADPSYNEQFF.

This clone was seen a handful of times. The rearrangement joins TRBV7-3 to TRBJ2-1; tentatively, D is TRBD2 (6 bases). The CDR3 is made up of 15 amino acids. V was pared by 0 bases and J by 5 bases, with 11 bases between. Germline assignment: CDR1 SGHTA and CDR2 FQGTGA. The CDR3 bases are TGTGCCAGCAGCTTAACTGGGACTGGAGACAATGAGCAGTTCTTC. Translated: CASSLTGTGDNEQFF. Based on the CDR3 plus reference TRBV7-3 and TRBJ2-1, the full variable domain is GAGVSQTPSNKVTEKGKYVELRCDPISGHTALYWYRQSLGQGPEFLIYFQGTGAADDSGLPNDRFFAVRPEGSVSTLKIQRTERGDSAVYLCASSLTGTGDNEQFFGPGTRLTVL.

This clone has a handful of counts. The chain links TRBV18 to TRBJ2-7; D call uncertain. Trimming pared 1 base from V and 6 bases from J, leaving 10 bases between. The CDR3 contains 13 residues. Germline CDR1 and CDR2: KGHSH and LQKENI. The CDR3 nucleotides read TGTGCCAGCTCACCACGTGGCCGTCTCGAGCAGTACTTC. Encoded protein: CASSPRGRLEQYF.

The chain uses TRBV5-1 and TRBJ1-6; a weak D match, TRBD1 (6 bases). Germline V CDR1 and CDR2: SGHRS, YFSETQ. The CDR3 contains 15 residues. The V gene lost 0 bases and the J gene lost 7 bases, with 11 bases spanning the gap. CDR3: CASSLAGQRNSPLHF. CDR3 DNA: TGCGCCAGCAGCTTGGCCGGACAGAGGAATTCACCCCTCCACTTT.

This sequence joins TRBV2 and TRBJ1-6; 7 nucleotides line up with TRBD1. The germline V gene encodes CDR1 SNHLY and CDR2 FYNNEI. Germline trimming cut 5 bases from V and 5 bases from J; bases unmatched to any gene: 6. The CDR3 covers 15 residues. The DNA for the CDR3 is TGTGCCAGCAGTCGACAGGGAAGGAATAATTCACCCCTCCACTTT. Its translation: CASSRQGRNNSPLHF.

This chain joins TRBV7-9 and TRBJ2-2; the D is unclear. The CDR3 extends over 11 amino acids. Germline lookup yields CDR1 SEHNR and CDR2 FQNEAQ (reference sequence). V shed 7 bases and J shed 5 bases, with 5 bases lying between them. The CDR3 nucleotides are TGTGCCAGCACAGCTACCGGGGAGCTGTTTTTT. Translated, it gives CASTATGELFF.

The chain combines TRBV18 with TRBJ2-3; TRBD1 matches 9 bases. The CDR3 has 16 residues. The germline V gene encodes CDR1 KGHSH and CDR2 LQKENI. Unmatched junction bases numbered 2, after V lost 0 bases and J lost 1 base. The CDR3 spells CASSPPTGGGTDTQYF. The CDR3 DNA is TGTGCCAGCTCACCACCGACAGGGGGGGGCACAGATACGCAGTATTTT.

This chain joins TRBV24-1 and TRBJ1-5; D not certain. Looked up from germline, CDR1 is KGHDR and CDR2 is SFDVKD. The length of the CDR3 is 14 residues. V shed 3 bases and J shed 7 bases, with 12 bases lying between them. CDR3 sequence: CATSDPTSNQPQHF. CDR3 sequence (DNA): TGTGCCACCAGTGATCCCACTTCTAACCAGCCCCAGCATTTT.

With respect to this clone: An end of the junction does not agree with germline; a read error may underlie this. The V and J genes are TRBV7-9 and TRBJ2-7; a possible D gene is TRBD2 (5 bases). Germline CDR1 is SEHNR and CDR2 is FQNEAQ (reference sequence). The CDR3 sequence is 13 residues long. CDR3 amino acids: CASSLAPGYEQYF. The CDR3 DNA sequence: TGTGCCAGCAGCCTAGCTCCAGGCTACGAGCAGTACTTC. Full variable domain (outside the CDR3, taken from reference TRBV7-9 and TRBJ2-7): DTGVSQNPRHKITKRGQNVTFRCDPISEHNRLYWYRQTLGQGPEFLTYFQNEAQLEKSRLLSDRFSAERPKGSFSTLEIQRTEQGDSAMYLCASSLAPGYEQYFGPGTRLTVT.

The genes are TRBV19 and TRBJ2-1, with 8 nucleotides matching TRBD2. The CDR3 runs to 17 residues. The V segment lost 3 bases and the J segment 3 bases; nucleotides outside the gene matches: 10. Germline CDR1 and CDR2: LNHDA and SQIVND (reference sequence). CDR3 loop: CASSILRGDKGYNEQFF. DNA of the CDR3: TGTGCCAGTAGTATCTTGCGGGGGGATAAGGGCTACAATGAGCAGTTCTTC.

V and J are TRBV7-2 and TRBJ2-7; D perhaps matches TRBD2 (6 bases). CDR3 length: 14 residues. Trimming left V 3 bases short and J 2 bases short, with 11 bases between. Germline CDR1 SGHTA, CDR2 FQGNSA. CDR3 sequence reads: CASSLGTSTYEQYF. The CDR3, as DNA: TGTGCCAGCAGCTTGGGGACTTCCACCTACGAGCAGTACTTC. The full variable domain, completed using reference TRBV7-2 and TRBJ2-7, is GAGVSQSPSNKVTEKGKDVELRCDPISGHTALYWYRQSLGQGLEFLIYFQGNSAPDKSGLPSDRFSAERTGGSVSTLTIQRTQQEDSAVYLCASSLGTSTYEQYFGPGTRLTVT.

The chain employs TRBV3-1 (or the pseudogene TRBV3-2) and TRBJ1-1, with a weak D call TRBD1 (5 bases). Germline CDR1 LGHDT, CDR2 YNNKEL (reference sequence). Trimming shortened V by 1 base and J by 4 bases, and 10 bases separated the two germline ends. The CDR3 length is 14 residues. CDR3 protein: CASSQAGLGTEAFF. As DNA, the CDR3 is TGTGCCAGCAGCCAAGCAGGGTTGGGCACTGAAGCTTTCTTT.